These 21 T cell receptor beta chains were all obtained from the same sample, sequenced in a study of blood T cell repertoires in COVID-19. The assay was immunoSEQ multiplex PCR, and TCRdb's table has in-frame clones only and misses some. The sample comprises under 35,000 clones, roughly 80% of which are singletons, and around a third rests with the top ten. The specimen sequenced was peripheral blood. All receptors derive from a man aged 80 or over with acute or convalescent COVID-19.

V gene TRBV12-3 or TRBV12-4 combines with J gene TRBJ1-5, with a tentative D call TRBD1 (5 bases). The V gene lost 6 bases and the J gene lost 7 bases, with 10 bases spanning the gap. The CDR3 length is 12 residues. The CDR3 DNA sequence: TGTGCCAGCAGAGTTCAGGGCCAGCCCCAGCATTTT. Amino acids: CASRVQGQPQHF.

This chain joins TRBV4-3 and TRBJ1-4; no firm D call. The CDR3 is made up of 15 amino acids. V was clipped by 1 base and J by 0 bases, with 6 bases between them. Per the germline V gene, CDR1 is LGHNA and CDR2 is YSLEER. This CDR3 reads CASSQGQATNEKLFF. CDR3 DNA sequence: TGCGCCAGCAGCCAAGGGCAGGCAACTAATGAAAAACTGTTTTTT.

V gene TRBV5-1 combines with J gene TRBJ1-1; 7 nucleotides line up with TRBD1. Germline CDR1 is SGHRS and CDR2 is YFSETQ. The CDR3 is made up of 15 amino acids. Germline trimming cut 3 bases from V and 8 bases from J; bases unmatched to any gene: 13. The CDR3 loop is CASSSELTGSNEAFF. The CDR3 DNA is TGCGCCAGCAGCTCGGAACTGACAGGGTCGAACGAAGCTTTCTTT.

The V and J genes are TRBV4-1 and TRBJ2-5, with D possibly being TRBD1 (5 bases). This CDR3 comprises 14 residues. CDR1 and CDR2 (germline): MGHRA, YSYEKL. V was trimmed by 4 bases and J by 5 bases, leaving 14 bases between them. The CDR3, as DNA: TGCGCCAGCAGCCCCCCCGACAGAAGGGAGACCCAGTACTTC. This sequence encodes CASSPPDRRETQYF.

On this clone: The same CDR3 can be traced to other DNA sequences in this sample. This chain joins TRBV6-6 and TRBJ1-2; 8 bases are shared with TRBD1. CDR1 MNHNY and CDR2 SVGAGI come from the germline V gene (reference sequence). The CDR3 totals 13 residues. The J segment lost 3 bases and the V segment lost 6 bases, leaving 3 bases of the junction unmatched. DNA of the CDR3: TGTGCCAGCAGCCCGACAGGGGACTATGGCTACACCTTC. Its protein product is CASSPTGDYGYTF.

This rearrangement joins TRBV6-5 to TRBJ2-7; 9 bases are a match to TRBD2. The trim removed 10 bases at V and 2 bases at J, leaving 12 bases unmatched. The CDR3 has 15 residues. Per the germline V gene, CDR1 is MNHEY and CDR2 is SVGAGI. CDR3 loop: CATRSYSSGTYEQYF. The CDR3 DNA follows: TGTGCCACCCGATCCTATTCTAGCGGGACCTACGAGCAGTACTTC.

The chain is built from TRBV5-1 and TRBJ1-1; 8 positions match TRBD1. CDR1 SGHRS and CDR2 YFSETQ come from the germline V gene. There are 13 residues in the CDR3. Trimming cost V 6 bases and J 7 bases; bases outside gene matches: 8. The CDR3 DNA follows: TGCGCCAGCACCTCAGGGGGCCCCCTTGAAGCTTTCTTT. The encoded protein is CASTSGGPLEAFF.

The genes are TRBV12-5 and TRBJ2-3; TRBD2 agrees at 9 bases. The V segment lost 0 bases and the J segment 5 bases; nucleotides outside the gene matches: 6. Germline CDR1 and CDR2: LGHNT and FRNRAP. CDR3 size: 16 residues. CDR3 region: CASGLVLAGARDTQYF. The CDR3 DNA sequence: TGTGCTAGTGGTTTGGTGTTAGCGGGAGCCCGAGATACGCAGTATTTT.

V gene TRBV6-5 combines with J gene TRBJ2-5; TRBD2 aligns across 8 bases. The ends lost 7 bases at V and 7 bases at J; junction bases unmatched: 11. CDR1 and CDR2 from the germline V gene are MNHEY and SVGAGI. The length of the CDR3 is 14 residues. The CDR3, as DNA: TGTGCCAGCACAACCGGCGGGGGGAGGGGGACCCAGTACTTC. This sequence encodes CASTTGGGRGTQYF.

About this clone: The sample carries other DNA sequences with the same CDR3. The V gene is TRBV2, the J gene TRBJ2-3; 14 bases are a match to TRBD2. Germline V gives CDR1 SNHLY, CDR2 FYNNEI. CDR3 length: 15 residues. V shed 4 bases, J shed 3 bases, and the junction held 0 bases outside the gene matches. The CDR3 sequence: CASSGLAGGTDTQYF. CDR3 coding DNA: TGTGCCAGCAGTGGACTAGCGGGAGGGACAGATACGCAGTATTTT. Using reference TRBV2 and TRBJ2-3 for the parts outside the CDR3, the full variable domain is EPEVTQTPSHQVTQMGQEVILRCVPISNHLYFYWYRQILGQKVEFLVSFYNNEISEKSEIFDDQFSVERPDGSNFTLKIRSTKLEDSAMYFCASSGLAGGTDTQYFGPGTRLTVL.

The rearrangement uses TRBV7-2 and TRBJ2-7, with 8 positions matching TRBD2. This CDR3 contains 16 residues. After removal of 2 bases from V and 6 bases from J, the junction contained 12 bases not matched to a gene. Germline-derived CDR1 and CDR2 are SGHTA and FQGNSA. The DNA for the CDR3 is TGTGCCAGCAGCTTAACGAGTCAGGGGACTAGAGGCGAGCAGTACTTC. Translating gives CASSLTSQGTRGEQYF.

The chain couples TRBV7-9 to TRBJ1-1; 8 nucleotides agree with TRBD1. The CDR3 length is 17 residues. CDR1 and CDR2 (germline): SEHNR, FQNEAQ (reference sequence). Losses at the gene ends were 5 bases for V and 4 bases for J; bases not matched to a gene: 15. The CDR3 region has the DNA TGTGCCAGCAGCCACGCATCAGGGGGCGGCTTGGTCACTGAAGCTTTCTTT. This translates into CASSHASGGGLVTEAFF.

This clone has just a few counts. The chain uses TRBV24-1 and TRBJ2-3, with TRBD1 as a possible D gene (5 bases). Germline CDR1 reads KGHDR; CDR2 reads SFDVKD. The CDR3 is made up of 14 amino acids. Between the trimmed V and J ends, which lost 3 bases and 5 bases, there was a span of 11 bases. CDR3 nucleotides: TGTGCCACCAGTGATGTGGGGCGCGGAGATACGCAGTATTTT. It translates to CATSDVGRGDTQYF.

The chain links TRBV5-1 to TRBJ2-7; 13 bases are a match to TRBD2. Germline V gene sequence: CDR1 SGHRS, CDR2 YFSETQ. After removal of 6 bases from V and 5 bases from J, the junction contained 8 bases not matched to a gene. CDR3 size: 15 residues. In DNA form, the CDR3 reads TGCGCCAGCAAACCTCCGGGACTAGCGGGAAACGAGCAGTACTTC. Translating gives CASKPPGLAGNEQYF.

The chain is built from TRBV19 and TRBJ2-3; D not certain. The CDR3 loop spans 13 amino acids. Germline V gene data show CDR1 as LNHDA and CDR2 as SQIVND (reference sequence). V gave up 8 bases and J gave up 1 base, with 10 bases separating them. CDR3 in DNA: TGTGCCAGTGCGGATAGTGGCACAGATACGCAGTATTTT. Translating gives CASADSGTDTQYF.

The genes are TRBV3-1 (or the pseudogene TRBV3-2) and TRBJ2-1, with D possibly matching TRBD2 (5 bases). The germline gives CDR1 LGHDT, CDR2 YNNKEL (reference sequence). Trimming took 3 bases from V and 9 from J, leaving 6 bases between them. This CDR3 is 11 amino acids long. The CDR3 here is CASSHRGEQFF. As DNA, the CDR3 is TGTGCCAGCAGCCATCGGGGTGAGCAGTTCTTC.

This clone was seen more than once but under ten times. The chain joins TRBV5-1 to TRBJ2-3, with D maybe TRBD2 (5 bases). CDR1 and CDR2 from the germline V gene are SGHRS and YFSETQ. The CDR3 runs to 15 residues. With 0 bases removed from V and 3 bases from J, the gap between germline ends came to 11 bases. The CDR3 DNA follows: TGCGCCAGCAGCTTGGCCGCTAGCCCTACAGATACGCAGTATTTT. This translates into CASSLAASPTDTQYF.

The chain uses TRBV5-4 and TRBJ2-5, with 9 positions matching TRBD2. The CDR3 loop spans 15 amino acids. From germline, CDR1 is SGHNT and CDR2 YYREEE (reference sequence). With V trimmed by 1 base and J by 7 bases, 8 bases remained unmatched. In DNA, the CDR3 is TGTGCCAGCAGCTTGCCACTAGCGGGCTCGGGGACCCAGTACTTC. The encoded protein is CASSLPLAGSGTQYF.

This rearrangement joins TRBV7-8 to TRBJ1-5, with D maybe TRBD1 (5 bases). The CDR3 sequence is 15 residues long. Germline V lookup: CDR1 SGHVS, CDR2 FQNEAQ. V was trimmed by 3 bases and J by 0 bases, leaving 9 bases between them. The CDR3 DNA follows: TGTGCCAGCAGCTTGACGACAGTTAGCAATCAGCCCCAGCATTTT. It specifies CASSLTTVSNQPQHF.

The chain recombines TRBV19 with TRBJ1-6; the match to TRBD1 covers 7 bases. CDR3 length equals 15 residues. After removal of 7 bases from V and 4 bases from J, the junction contained 7 bases not matched to a gene. Germline V gives CDR1 LNHDA, CDR2 SQIVND (reference sequence). CDR3 in DNA: TGTGCCAGTAACCCCCTGGACAGGTATAATTCACCCCTCCACTTT. Protein sequence: CASNPLDRYNSPLHF.

V gene TRBV5-5 combines with J gene TRBJ2-1; 13 bases are a match to TRBD2. Trimming removed 4 bases from V and 8 bases from J; junction bases left unmatched: 3. This CDR3 contains 14 residues. CDR1 SGHKS and CDR2 YYEKEE come from the germline V gene (reference sequence). Written as DNA, the CDR3 is TGTGCCAGCAGCAGACTAGCGGGAGGCTATGAGCAGTTCTTC. Translated, it gives CASSRLAGGYEQFF. Variable domain in full (rest from reference TRBV5-5 and TRBJ2-1): DAGVTQSPTHLIKTRGQQVTLRCSPISGHKSVSWYQQVLGQGPQFIFQYYEKEERGRGNFPDRFSARQFPNYSSELNVNALLLGDSALYLCASSRLAGGYEQFFGPGTRLTVL.